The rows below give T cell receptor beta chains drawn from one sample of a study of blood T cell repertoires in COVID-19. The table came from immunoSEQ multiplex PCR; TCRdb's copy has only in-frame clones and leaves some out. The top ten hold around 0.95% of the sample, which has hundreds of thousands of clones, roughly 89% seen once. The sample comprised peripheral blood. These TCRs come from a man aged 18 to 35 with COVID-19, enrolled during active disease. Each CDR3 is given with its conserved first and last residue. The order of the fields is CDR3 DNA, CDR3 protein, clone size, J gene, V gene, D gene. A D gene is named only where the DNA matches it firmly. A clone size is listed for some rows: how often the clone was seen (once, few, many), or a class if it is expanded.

TGTGCCAGCAGAGGAGGCTCCTACGAGCAGTACTTC CASRGGSYEQYF . TRBJ2-7 TRBV5-5 .
TGTGCCAGCAGCCCGGGACTAGCGGGGACCCAGTACTTC CASSPGLAGTQYF . TRBJ2-5 TRBV3-1/TRBV3-2 TRBD2
TGCGCCAGCACCGGCTTTGGAGGCACAGATACGCAGTATTTT CASTGFGGTDTQYF . TRBJ2-3 TRBV5-1 .
TGCAGCGCCAGGGACAGCACTGAAGCTTTCTTT CSARDSTEAFF . TRBJ1-1 TRBV29-1 TRBD1
TGTGCCAGCAGCGTCGGGGTAGATTCTAACTATGGCTACACCTTC CASSVGVDSNYGYTF . TRBJ1-2 TRBV9 .
TGTGCCAGCAGCGCGCGGGGGGGGAGCTCCTACAATGAGCAGTTCTTC CASSARGGSSYNEQFF . TRBJ2-1 TRBV11-2 TRBD2
TGTGCCAGTAGTATAGGCAGACTGACGAACACTGAAGCTTTCTTT CASSIGRLTNTEAFF . TRBJ1-1 TRBV19 .
TGTGCCAGCAGCTCCGGGACTAGGCCGGGGAATGAGCAGTTCTTC CASSSGTRPGNEQFF . TRBJ2-1 TRBV4-2 TRBD2
TGTGCCAGCAGCTCGATTTTGCTACACGAGCAGTACTTC CASSSILLHEQYF . TRBJ2-7 TRBV5-5 .
TGCGCCAGCAGCTTGGCTAGCGGGAGAGGCAATGAGCAGTTCTTC CASSLASGRGNEQFF . TRBJ2-1 TRBV5-1 TRBD2
TGTGCCAGCCGACCGACCCTGGAGGGCAATCAGCCCCAGCATTTT CASRPTLEGNQPQHF . TRBJ1-5 TRBV6-5 .
TGTGCCAGCAGCCGGCGTCAGGGTACTGAAGCTTTCTTT CASSRRQGTEAFF . TRBJ1-1 TRBV3-1/TRBV3-2 .
TGTGCCAGCGTTAAGACAGGGTTCGGGGAGCTGTTTTTT CASVKTGFGELFF . TRBJ2-2 TRBV6-6 TRBD1
TGCGCCAGTGGGGAGACCTACAATGAGCAGTTCTTC CASGETYNEQFF . TRBJ2-1 TRBV5-1 .
TGTGCCAGCACCCGCGGGGGGGAACGGGAGCTGTTTTTT CASTRGGERELFF . TRBJ2-2 TRBV6-5 TRBD2
TGTGCCAGCTCCTCCGCTAGCGGGATCTACGAGCAGTACTTC CASSSASGIYEQYF . TRBJ2-7 TRBV18 TRBD2
TGTGCCAGCAGCTTGGGAACTAGCGGGAGATTGAGGGAGCTGTTTTTT CASSLGTSGRLRELFF . TRBJ2-2 TRBV13 TRBD2
TGTGCTAGTGGTTTGGTCTCCAGGGGCGAAGACACTGAAGCTTTCTTT CASGLVSRGEDTEAFF . TRBJ1-1 TRBV12-5 .
TGTGCCTGGAGGCTACGTTGGAGGGACACTGAAGCTTTCTTT CAWRLRWRDTEAFF . TRBJ1-1 TRBV30 .
TGTGCCAGCAGGGGGGGAGGTAGCTCCTACAATGAGCAGTTCTTC CASRGGGSSYNEQFF . TRBJ2-1 TRBV11-2 .
TGTGCCAGCAGCGTAGAAGAGGGATCGGACACTGAAGCTTTCTTT CASSVEEGSDTEAFF . TRBJ1-1 TRBV9 .
TGTGCCAGCAGCTTCGAGGTCTACGAGCAGTACTTC CASSFEVYEQYF few TRBJ2-7 TRBV7-9 .
TGCAGTGCTTATTGGAACACTGAAGCTTTCTTT CSAYWNTEAFF once TRBJ1-1 TRBV20-1 .